One sample yielded the 27 T cell receptor beta chains listed below, sequenced in a study of blood T cell repertoires in COVID-19. Sequenced by immunoSEQ multiplex PCR; TCRdb stores in-frame clones only, minus some. The profile shows fewer than 250,000 clones, roughly four fifths of them singletons. Sequencing was performed on peripheral blood. These receptor sequences come from a woman of 80 years or more with acute or convalescent COVID-19.

The chain carries TRBV28 and TRBJ1-5; D may be TRBD1 (5 bases). V was cut by 6 bases and J by 7 bases, with 19 bases left in between. The germline gives CDR1 MDHEN, CDR2 SYDVKM. The CDR3 runs 15 residues. The CDR3 nucleotides are TGTGCCAGCAGACCCGGGAGGGGCAAGTGGCAGCCCCAGCATTTT. Amino acids: CASRPGRGKWQPQHF.

The chain couples TRBV6-5 to TRBJ1-3; 10 bases fit TRBD1. The V gene's germline CDR1 is MNHEY and CDR2 SVGAGI. This CDR3 has 15 amino acids. The V segment lost 4 bases and the J segment 6 bases; nucleotides outside the gene matches: 6. The CDR3 region has the DNA TGTGCCAGCAGTTTAATCGGGACAGGGGAAAACACCATATATTTT. This gives the protein CASSLIGTGENTIYF.

The genes are TRBV7-2 and TRBJ2-7, with 10 bases identical to TRBD2. V gave up 5 bases and J gave up 5 bases; unmatched junction bases: 15. The CDR3 extends over 17 amino acids. CDR1 SGHTA and CDR2 FQGNSA come from the germline V gene. CDR3 DNA: TGTGCCAGCAGCCTCATGCCTAGCGGGAGAGGGTTGGACGAGCAGTACTTC. Residues: CASSLMPSGRGLDEQYF.

The chain combines TRBV5-6 with TRBJ2-1, with D perhaps TRBD2 (7 bases). Germline CDR1 reads SGHDT; CDR2 reads YYEEEE. CDR3 length: 16 amino acids. Trimming removed 3 bases from V and 6 bases from J, with 19 bases in between. This CDR3 reads CASSYLRGGTLNEQFF. The CDR3 DNA reads as TGTGCCAGCAGCTACCTCAGGGGAGGGACCCTCAATGAGCAGTTCTTC. The full variable domain, rest sourced from reference TRBV5-6 and TRBJ2-1, is DAGVTQSPTHLIKTRGQQVTLRCSPKSGHDTVSWYQQALGQGPQFIFQYYEEEERQRGNFPDRFSGHQFPNYSSELNVNALLLGDSALYLCASSYLRGGTLNEQFFGPGTRLTVL.

This clone was recorded only once. The chain couples TRBV3-1 (or the pseudogene TRBV3-2) to TRBJ2-5, with TRBD2 identical over 11 bases. Germline-derived CDR1 and CDR2 are LGHDT and YNNKEL (reference sequence). J gave up 1 base and V 5 bases, and 3 bases lay outside the gene matches. The length of the CDR3 is 15 residues. The CDR3 nucleotides are TGTGCCAGCAGCTCTAGCGGGGGGCCCCAAGAGACCCAGTACTTC. As protein: CASSSSGGPQETQYF.

This rearrangement joins TRBV7-8 to TRBJ2-7; D perhaps matches TRBD2 (6 bases). The V and J ends lost 2 bases and 4 bases respectively, with 12 bases between them. Germline CDR1 and CDR2: SGHVS and FQNEAQ. This CDR3 has 14 amino acids. The CDR3 loop reads CASSLSTGSYEQYF. The CDR3 DNA sequence: TGTGCCAGCAGCTTATCCACCGGGAGTTACGAGCAGTACTTC.

The V and J genes are TRBV10-3 and TRBJ1-6; a possible D gene is TRBD1 (5 bases). The CDR3 extends over 13 amino acids. Germline assignment: CDR1 ENHRY and CDR2 SYGVKD. With 0 bases removed from V and 10 bases from J, the gap between germline ends came to 7 bases. The CDR3 DNA reads TGTGCCATCAGTGAGTCGGGGGGATCACCCCTCCACTTT. Encoded protein: CAISESGGSPLHF.

This clone was detected only a few times. The chain joins TRBV6-4 to TRBJ1-6; D unclear. The V and J ends lost 8 bases and 6 bases respectively, with 17 bases between them. The CDR3 runs 15 residues. Germline V gene sequence: CDR1 MRHNA, CDR2 SNTAGT. The CDR3 spells CASSPQLGANSPLHF. The CDR3 DNA follows: TGTGCCAGCTCTCCCCAACTCGGTGCTAATTCACCCCTCCACTTT.

This clone was counted once. CDR3 nucleotides: TGTGCCAGCAGCCTCACTAGCGTAGGCACAGATACGCAGTATTTT. Translating gives CASSLTSVGTDTQYF. The chain employs TRBV7-2 and TRBJ2-3, with TRBD2 matching over 7 bases. V trimming: 5 bases; J trimming: 1 base; junction bases outside the gene matches: 6. CDR1 SGHTA and CDR2 FQGNSA come from the germline V gene. The CDR3 is 15 residues long.

The V and J genes are TRBV7-9 and TRBJ1-1, with 8 positions matching TRBD1. The junction had 4 bases not matched to a gene; V was cut back by 2 bases and J by 2 bases. This CDR3 is built from 15 residues. Germline V gene data show CDR1 as SEHNR and CDR2 as FQNEAQ (reference sequence). The CDR3 region is CASSLHQGANTEAFF. The CDR3 DNA reads TGTGCCAGCAGCTTACATCAGGGGGCTAACACTGAAGCTTTCTTT.

J is TRBJ1-2 and V is TRBV7-2, with D tentatively TRBD1 (6 bases). This CDR3 is 16 amino acids long. With 1 base removed from V and 0 bases from J, the gap between germline ends came to 12 bases. Germline lookup yields CDR1 SGHTA and CDR2 FQGNSA. CDR3 DNA: TGTGCCAGCAGCTTAGGAGGGGGTCCCCCTAACTATGGCTACACCTTC. Translating it yields CASSLGGGPPNYGYTF.

V and J are TRBV5-1 and TRBJ2-2; D uncertain. Trimming took 2 bases from V and 4 from J, leaving 12 bases between them. Germline values: CDR1 SGHRS, CDR2 YFSETQ. The CDR3 totals 15 residues. The chain's CDR3 is CASSFAEVRTGELFF. The CDR3 DNA follows: TGCGCCAGCAGCTTCGCCGAGGTACGCACCGGGGAGCTGTTTTTT.

CDR3 in DNA: TGCGCCAGCAGCTTGGCCCTAGCGGGGGGTATACCGGGTCTGAATGAGCAGTTCTTC. Amino acid sequence: CASSLALAGGIPGLNEQFF. The chain employs TRBV5-1 and TRBJ2-1, with 11 positions matching TRBD2. J gave up 7 bases and V 0 bases, and 15 bases lay outside the gene matches. The CDR3 is 19 residues long. Germline-derived CDR1 and CDR2 are SGHRS and YFSETQ.

This chain joins TRBV7-9 and TRBJ2-1; D call uncertain. Looked up from germline, CDR1 is SEHNR and CDR2 is FQNEAQ (reference sequence). Trimming stripped 5 bases from V and 12 bases from J, with 17 bases between. The CDR3 runs 13 residues. The CDR3 spells CASSKIRGSGQFF. The CDR3 DNA sequence: TGTGCCAGCAGCAAAATTAGAGGTTCTGGGCAGTTCTTC.

This clone appeared once. The sample contains more than one DNA sequence encoding this CDR3. The chain carries TRBV7-2 and TRBJ2-5, with D perhaps TRBD1 (7 bases). CDR3 length: 14 residues. Germline lookup yields CDR1 SGHTA and CDR2 FQGNSA. V shed 5 bases and J shed 4 bases, with 14 bases lying between them. CDR3 residues: CASSLAGGGETQYF. DNA for the CDR3: TGTGCCAGCAGCCTCGCAGGGGGAGGAGAGACCCAGTACTTC.

The chain is built from TRBV19 and TRBJ2-5; D is unresolved. Trimming stripped 4 bases from V and 4 bases from J, with 16 bases between. This CDR3 has 15 residues. Germline V lookup: CDR1 LNHDA, CDR2 SQIVND (reference sequence). CDR3 DNA: TGTGCCAGTAGTACGGGTCCCCCTTTCGGAGAGACCCAGTACTTC. Its protein product is CASSTGPPFGETQYF.

The table lists this clone with many counts. CDR3 sequence (DNA): TGTGCCAGCAGCCCCCAGGGCCTGTGGGGCTACACCTTC. Amino acid sequence: CASSPQGLWGYTF. The chain recombines TRBV6-2 or TRBV6-3 with TRBJ1-2, with D perhaps matching TRBD1 (5 bases). The CDR3 has 13 amino acids. V was pared by 6 bases and J by 8 bases, with 16 bases between. CDR1 is MNHEY, CDR2 SVGEGT, per germline.

The chain combines TRBV20-1 with TRBJ1-3; a weak D match, TRBD1 (5 bases). The CDR3 length is 17 residues. Trimming left V 3 bases short and J 0 bases short, with 18 bases between. Germline values: CDR1 DFQATT, CDR2 SNEGSKA (reference sequence). CDR3: CSASSRGTSNSGNTIYF. The CDR3 DNA sequence: TGCAGTGCTAGTTCACGGGGGACGTCTAACTCTGGAAACACCATATATTTT.

This clone occurred a few times. The chain recombines TRBV15 with TRBJ2-3, with 10 bases aligning to TRBD1. This CDR3 contains 16 residues. Looked up from germline, CDR1 is LNHNV and CDR2 is YYDKDF (reference sequence). Germline trimming cut 3 bases from V and 3 bases from J; bases unmatched to any gene: 6. CDR3 DNA: TGTGCCACCAGCAGGGACAGGGGGAAGAGTACAGATACGCAGTATTTT. Translation gives CATSRDRGKSTDTQYF.

The chain is built from TRBV5-1 and TRBJ1-1, with D possibly TRBD1 on 6 matching bases. This CDR3 is built from 16 residues. Germline assignment: CDR1 SGHRS and CDR2 YFSETQ. Trimming cost V 4 bases and J 0 bases, with 16 bases left between them. The CDR3 is CASSRMLSGVNTEAFF. The CDR3 coding sequence is TGCGCCAGCAGCCGTATGTTATCAGGGGTGAACACTGAAGCTTTCTTT.

The chain's CDR3 is CASSITSGRGTYNEQFF. CDR3 bases: TGCGCCAGCAGCATAACTAGCGGGAGAGGAACCTACAATGAGCAGTTCTTC. V is TRBV4-1 and J is TRBJ2-1, with 11 bases that match TRBD2. The junction had 8 bases not matched to a gene; V was cut back by 5 bases and J by 2 bases. Germline CDR1 reads MGHRA; CDR2 reads YSYEKL. CDR3 length equals 17 residues.

The rearrangement joins TRBV6-2 or TRBV6-3 to TRBJ2-2; 10 positions match TRBD1. The CDR3 sequence is 15 residues long. The V and J ends lost 6 bases and 5 bases, in that order; junction bases with no gene match: 6. Germline-derived CDR1 and CDR2 are MNHEY and SVGEGT. The CDR3 DNA reads TGTGCCAGCAGCCCCGGGACAGGGGATACCGGGGAGCTGTTTTTT. It translates to CASSPGTGDTGELFF.

J is TRBJ2-5 and V is TRBV20-1; D unclear. V dropped 3 bases and J dropped 4 bases, with 6 bases sitting between them. Germline CDR1 and CDR2: DFQATT and SNEGSKA (reference sequence). The CDR3 sequence is 11 residues long. The CDR3 region is CSASPRETQYF. The DNA for the CDR3 is TGCAGTGCTAGTCCCAGAGAGACCCAGTACTTC.

Here the CDR3 DNA reads TGTGCCAGCAGAGACAGGGAGGCCGGGGAGCTGTTTTTT. This gives the protein CASRDREAGELFF. J is TRBJ2-2 and V is TRBV12-3 or TRBV12-4; D perhaps matches TRBD1 (7 bases). The V gene lost 6 bases and the J gene lost 6 bases, with 11 bases spanning the gap. The CDR3 length is 13 residues.

The CDR3 nucleotides are TGTGCCAGCAGTCCGGGACAGGGATATAATTCACCCCTCCACTTT. This sequence encodes CASSPGQGYNSPLHF. The chain employs TRBV28 and TRBJ1-6; 9 bases map to TRBD1. The length of the CDR3 is 15 residues. V was pared by 5 bases and J by 4 bases, with 3 bases of the junction left unmatched. CDR1 MDHEN and CDR2 SYDVKM come from the germline V gene.

The V gene is TRBV3-1 (or the pseudogene TRBV3-2), the J gene TRBJ2-1; TRBD2 matches 8 bases. This CDR3 region has 17 residues. V lost 1 base, J lost 5 bases, and 10 bases stayed unmatched. The V gene's germline CDR1 is LGHDT and CDR2 YNNKEL (reference sequence). Here the CDR3 reads CASSQGLGGGNNNEQFF. The CDR3 DNA reads as TGTGCCAGCAGCCAAGGATTAGGCGGGGGGAACAACAATGAGCAGTTCTTC.

The V and J genes are TRBV7-2 and TRBJ2-3, with TRBD2 matching 12 bases. In germline, CDR1 is SGHTA, CDR2 FQGNSA. Germline trimming cut 1 base from V and 5 bases from J; bases unmatched to any gene: 4. The CDR3 totals 16 residues. CDR3 in amino acids: CASSLGPSGGGDTQYF. DNA for the CDR3: TGTGCCAGCAGCTTAGGCCCTAGCGGGGGGGGAGATACGCAGTATTTT.